This record covers a single T cell receptor (beta chain). Antigen specificity is unknown. The data stem from a study of shared clonotypes between healthy human individuals. Study as a whole: Two women and three men aged 18 to 49 served as donors. Study-wide results and limits: The authors sampled blood alone, and tissue repertoires likely differ.

Researchers divided each subset's genomic DNA evenly across several immunoSEQ plates. The repertoire was sequenced with immunoSEQ multiplex PCR; TCRdb's copy has only in-frame clones and lacks some. The sample has 2 million to 2.5 million clones; approximately 90% are singletons. CDR1 and CDR2 from the germline V gene are SGHDT and YYEEEE. The V and J ends lost 4 bases and 8 bases, in that order; junction bases with no gene match: 11. The CDR3 contains 15 residues. A split of CD4+ cells into CD45RA+ naive and CD45RA-negative memory subsets was performed. Sequencing was carried out using naive CD4+ T cells from PBMCs. Subset of the sample: CD45RA+ positively selected. The receptor's source is a man younger than 30 in good health. Some clones in this sample may be carry-over from other donors' samples. V and J are TRBV5-6 and TRBJ2-2, with 7 bases lining up with TRBD1. The CDR3 spells CASSGGQSPMGELFF. In DNA, the CDR3 is TGTGCCAGCAGCGGGGGACAGTCCCCGATGGGGGAGCTGTTTTTT.